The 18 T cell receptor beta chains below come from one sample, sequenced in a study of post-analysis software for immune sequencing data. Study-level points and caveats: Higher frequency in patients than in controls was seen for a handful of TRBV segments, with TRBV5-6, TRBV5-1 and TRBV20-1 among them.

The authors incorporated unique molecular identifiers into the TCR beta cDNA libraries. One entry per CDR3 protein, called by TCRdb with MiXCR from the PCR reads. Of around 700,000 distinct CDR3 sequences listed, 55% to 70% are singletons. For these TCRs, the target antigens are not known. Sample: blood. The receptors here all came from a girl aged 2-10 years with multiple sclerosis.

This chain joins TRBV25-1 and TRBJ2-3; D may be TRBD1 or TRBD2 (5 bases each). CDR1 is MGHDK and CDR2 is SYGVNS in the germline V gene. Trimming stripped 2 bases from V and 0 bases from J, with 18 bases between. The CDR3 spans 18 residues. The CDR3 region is CASSENQGAGGSTDTQYF. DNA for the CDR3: TGTGCCAGCAGTGAAAACCAAGGGGCCGGCGGGAGCACAGATACGCAGTATTTT.

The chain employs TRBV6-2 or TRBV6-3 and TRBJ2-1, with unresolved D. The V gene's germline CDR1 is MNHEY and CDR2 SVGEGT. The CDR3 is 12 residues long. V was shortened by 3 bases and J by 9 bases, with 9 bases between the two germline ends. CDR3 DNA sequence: TGTGCCAGCAGTTATTGGGGTAGTGAGCAGTTCTTC. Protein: CASSYWGSEQFF.

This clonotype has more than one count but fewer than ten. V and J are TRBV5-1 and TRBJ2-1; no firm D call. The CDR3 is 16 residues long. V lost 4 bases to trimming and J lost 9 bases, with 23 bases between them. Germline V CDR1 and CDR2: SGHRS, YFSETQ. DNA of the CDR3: TGCGCCAGCAGCCTTACTCTATTATTGGGAAAGTCTGAGCAGTTCTTC. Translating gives CASSLTLLLGKSEQFF. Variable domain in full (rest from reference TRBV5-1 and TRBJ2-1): KAGVTQTPRYLIKTRGQQVTLSCSPISGHRSVSWYQQTPGQGLQFLFEYFSETQRNKGNFPGRFSGRQFSNSRSEMNVSTLELGDSALYLCASSLTLLLGKSEQFFGPGTRLTVL.

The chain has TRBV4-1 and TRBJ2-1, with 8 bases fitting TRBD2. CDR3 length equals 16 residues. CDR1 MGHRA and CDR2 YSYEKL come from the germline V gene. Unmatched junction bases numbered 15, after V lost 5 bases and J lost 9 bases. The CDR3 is CASSSIRQRGTGEQFF. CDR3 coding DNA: TGCGCCAGCAGCTCAATCCGGCAGCGGGGGACGGGTGAGCAGTTCTTC.

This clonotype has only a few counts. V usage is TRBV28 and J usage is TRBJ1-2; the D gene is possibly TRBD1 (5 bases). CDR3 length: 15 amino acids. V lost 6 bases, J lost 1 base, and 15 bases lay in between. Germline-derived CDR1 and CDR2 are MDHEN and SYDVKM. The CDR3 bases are TGTGCCAGCAGGGCGCCGGAGGGGATTAACTATGGCTACACCTTC. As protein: CASRAPEGINYGYTF.

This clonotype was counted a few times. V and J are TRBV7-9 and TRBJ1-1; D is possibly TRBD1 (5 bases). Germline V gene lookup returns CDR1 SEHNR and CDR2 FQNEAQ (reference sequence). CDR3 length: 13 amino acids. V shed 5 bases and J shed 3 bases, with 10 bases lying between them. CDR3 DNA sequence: TGTGCCAGCAGCCCGGGGCCCGACACTGAAGCTTTCTTT. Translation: CASSPGPDTEAFF.

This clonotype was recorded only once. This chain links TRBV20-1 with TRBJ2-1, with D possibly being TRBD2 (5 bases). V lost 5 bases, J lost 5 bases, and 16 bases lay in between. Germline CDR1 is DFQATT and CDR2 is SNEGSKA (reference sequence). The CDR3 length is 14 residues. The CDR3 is CSAAEGGSHNEQFF. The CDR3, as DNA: TGCAGTGCTGCCGAGGGCGGGTCACACAATGAGCAGTTCTTC.

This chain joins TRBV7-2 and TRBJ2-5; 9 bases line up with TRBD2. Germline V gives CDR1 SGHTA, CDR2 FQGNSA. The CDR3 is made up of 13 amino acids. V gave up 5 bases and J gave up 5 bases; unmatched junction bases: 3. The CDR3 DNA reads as TGTGCCAGCAGCATAGGACTAGCGGAGACCCAGTACTTC. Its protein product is CASSIGLAETQYF. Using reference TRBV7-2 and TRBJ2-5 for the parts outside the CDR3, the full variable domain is GAGVSQSPSNKVTEKGKDVELRCDPISGHTALYWYRQSLGQGLEFLIYFQGNSAPDKSGLPSDRFSAERTGGSVSTLTIQRTQQEDSAVYLCASSIGLAETQYFGPGTRLLVL.

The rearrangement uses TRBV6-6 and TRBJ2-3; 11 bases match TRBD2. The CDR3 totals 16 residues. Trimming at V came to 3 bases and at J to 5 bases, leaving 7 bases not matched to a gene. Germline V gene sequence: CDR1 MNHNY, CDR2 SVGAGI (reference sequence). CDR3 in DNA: TGTGCCAGCAGTTATTGGGCTAGCGGGGGGATAGATACGCAGTATTTT. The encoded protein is CASSYWASGGIDTQYF.

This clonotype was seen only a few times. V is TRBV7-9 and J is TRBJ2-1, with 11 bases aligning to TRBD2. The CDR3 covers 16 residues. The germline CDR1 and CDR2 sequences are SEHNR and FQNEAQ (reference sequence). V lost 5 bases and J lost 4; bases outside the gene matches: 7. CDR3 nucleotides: TGTGCCAGCAGCGCATGGGGACTAGCGGCATACAATGAGCAGTTCTTC. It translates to CASSAWGLAAYNEQFF.

As DNA, the CDR3 is TGTGCCAGCAGCTTCGACAGGGGTGATAACACCGGGGAGCTGTTTTTT. It yields the protein CASSFDRGDNTGELFF. The chain is built from TRBV5-5 and TRBJ2-2, with TRBD1 matching over 8 bases. This CDR3 has 16 residues. V was pared by 2 bases and J by 2 bases, with 5 bases of the junction left unmatched. Germline CDR1 is SGHKS and CDR2 is YYEKEE (reference sequence).

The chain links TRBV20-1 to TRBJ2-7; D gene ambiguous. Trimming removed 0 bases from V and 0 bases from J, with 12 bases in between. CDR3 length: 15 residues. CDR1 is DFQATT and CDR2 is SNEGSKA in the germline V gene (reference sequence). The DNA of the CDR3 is TGCAGTGCTAGAGATTCGAACGAAATCTCCTACGAGCAGTACTTC. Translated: CSARDSNEISYEQYF.

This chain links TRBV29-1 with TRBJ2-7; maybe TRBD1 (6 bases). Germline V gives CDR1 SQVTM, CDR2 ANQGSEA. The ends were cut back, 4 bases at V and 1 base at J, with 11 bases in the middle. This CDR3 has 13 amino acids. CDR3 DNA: TGCAGCGTTGGGGCAGGGACATCCTACGAGCAGTACTTC. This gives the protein CSVGAGTSYEQYF.

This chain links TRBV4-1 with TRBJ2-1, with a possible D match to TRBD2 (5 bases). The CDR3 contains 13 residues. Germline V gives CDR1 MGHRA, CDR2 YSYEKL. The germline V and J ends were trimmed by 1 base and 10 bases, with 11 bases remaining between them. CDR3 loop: CASSQVLGGEQFF. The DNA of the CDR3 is TGCGCCAGCAGCCAAGTTCTAGGAGGCGAGCAGTTCTTC.

CDR3 nucleotides: TGTGCCAGCAGTACCGTCCGGGCAACTAACTATGGCTACACCTTC. Protein: CASSTVRATNYGYTF. The chain is built from TRBV6-1 and TRBJ1-2; D gene unclear. V lost 5 bases to trimming and J lost 0 bases, with 13 bases between them. Germline V lookup: CDR1 MNHNS, CDR2 SASEGT. The CDR3 has 15 residues.

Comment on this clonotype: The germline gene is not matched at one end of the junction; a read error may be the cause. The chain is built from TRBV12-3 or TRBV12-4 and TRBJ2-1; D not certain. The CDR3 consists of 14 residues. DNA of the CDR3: TGTGCCGGCAGTTTCAAGAGCTCCTACAATGAGCAGTTCTTC. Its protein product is CAGSFKSSYNEQFF.

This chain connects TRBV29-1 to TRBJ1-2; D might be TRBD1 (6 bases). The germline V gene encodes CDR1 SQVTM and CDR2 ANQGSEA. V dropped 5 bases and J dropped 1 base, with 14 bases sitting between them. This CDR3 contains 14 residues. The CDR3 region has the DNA TGCAGCGTTAAGACAGGAGACTATAACTATGGCTACACCTTC. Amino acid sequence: CSVKTGDYNYGYTF.

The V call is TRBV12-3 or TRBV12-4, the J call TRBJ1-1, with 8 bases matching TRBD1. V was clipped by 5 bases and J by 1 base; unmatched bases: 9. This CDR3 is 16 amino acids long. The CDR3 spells CASSPDRVSGNTEAFF. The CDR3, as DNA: TGTGCCAGCAGTCCGGACAGGGTCTCAGGGAACACTGAAGCTTTCTTT.